A single sample is the source of the 15 T cell receptor beta chains below, sequenced in a study of cytomegalovirus exposure and HLA in healthy donors. The PCR used 60 Vbeta and 13 Jbeta primers. Here immunoSEQ multiplex PCR was the method, and the copy in TCRdb shows in-frame clones only, minus some. The sample holds 150,000 to 200,000 clones; roughly 73% are singletons and the top ten take roughly 1.9%. Material for sequencing was PBMCs. The receptors were sampled from a woman aged 25-40 years in good health and CMV-seronegative.

This clone was picked up a small number of times. This chain connects TRBV11-2 to TRBJ2-1; TRBD1 matches 7 bases. The V segment lost 5 bases and the J segment 0 bases; nucleotides outside the gene matches: 4. Germline V gene data show CDR1 as SGHAT and CDR2 as FQNNGV. This CDR3 contains 15 residues. CDR3 amino acids: CASSPGGLSYNEQFF. CDR3 DNA: TGTGCCAGCAGCCCAGGGGGTCTCTCCTACAATGAGCAGTTCTTC.

The chain recombines TRBV9 with TRBJ2-5, with 8 bases that match TRBD1. Per the germline V gene, CDR1 is SGDLS and CDR2 is YYNGEE. Unmatched junction bases numbered 15, after V lost 3 bases and J lost 2 bases. This CDR3 is 18 amino acids long. CDR3 DNA sequence: TGTGCCAGCAGCGAGATGGGCAGGGGGCAGGATTGGCAAGAGACCCAGTACTTC. Translating gives CASSEMGRGQDWQETQYF.

V is TRBV13 and J is TRBJ2-7, with TRBD2 as a possible D gene (5 bases). This CDR3 has 12 amino acids. V was pared by 3 bases and J by 5 bases, with 8 bases between. Germline CDR1 is PRHDT and CDR2 is FYEKMQ (reference sequence). The CDR3 reads CASSFSVDEQYF. Written as DNA, the CDR3 is TGTGCCAGCAGCTTTAGCGTCGACGAGCAGTACTTC. The full variable domain, completed using reference TRBV13 and TRBJ2-7, is AAGVIQSPRHLIKEKRETATLKCYPIPRHDTVYWYQQGPGQDPQFLISFYEKMQSDKGSIPDRFSAQQFSDYHSELNMSSLELGDSALYFCASSFSVDEQYFGPGTRLTVT.

The chain combines TRBV9 with TRBJ1-2; 9 bases line up with TRBD1. The CDR3 length is 17 residues. CDR1 and CDR2 (germline): SGDLS, YYNGEE. V was pared by 0 bases and J by 3 bases, with 9 bases of the junction left unmatched. The CDR3 protein is CASSVGVPTGGHYGYTF. The CDR3 region has the DNA TGTGCCAGCAGCGTAGGGGTCCCGACAGGGGGTCACTATGGCTACACCTTC. The full variable domain, rest sourced from reference TRBV9 and TRBJ1-2, is DSGVTQTPKHLITATGQRVTLRCSPRSGDLSVYWYQQSLDQGLQFLIQYYNGEERAKGNILERFSAQQFPDLHSELNLSSLELGDSALYFCASSVGVPTGGHYGYTFGSGTRLTVV.

J is TRBJ2-1 and V is TRBV7-2; 11 bases align to TRBD2. The trim removed 5 bases at V and 2 bases at J, leaving 5 bases unmatched. Germline values: CDR1 SGHTA, CDR2 FQGNSA. The CDR3 runs to 16 residues. The chain's CDR3 is CASSETSGAPYNEQFF. The CDR3 DNA is TGTGCCAGCAGCGAGACTAGCGGGGCCCCCTACAATGAGCAGTTCTTC.

V usage is TRBV2 and J usage is TRBJ2-3; 11 bases are shared with TRBD2. CDR3 size: 18 residues. J gave up 2 bases and V 1 base, and 8 bases lay outside the gene matches. Per the germline V gene, CDR1 is SNHLY and CDR2 is FYNNEI. CDR3 DNA sequence: TGTGCCAGCAGTGAAGTGGGTAGCGGGAGGGCCCTCACAGATACGCAGTATTTT. Residues: CASSEVGSGRALTDTQYF.

This clone occurred a few times. The chain has TRBV19 and TRBJ1-1; 7 positions match TRBD1. Germline CDR1 is LNHDA and CDR2 is SQIVND (reference sequence). The CDR3 contains 15 residues. V was pared by 4 bases and J by 1 base, with 6 bases of the junction left unmatched. The CDR3: CASSTVAGGNTEAFF. The CDR3, as DNA: TGTGCCAGTAGTACGGTGGCAGGGGGGAACACTGAAGCTTTCTTT.

The genes are TRBV4-1 and TRBJ2-2; D is ambiguous. The germline V gene has CDR1 MGHRA and CDR2 YSYEKL. The CDR3 consists of 11 residues. Deletions cut 6 bases from V and 8 bases from J, with 7 bases between. The CDR3 region is CASRLRGELFF. CDR3 nucleotides: TGCGCCAGCAGACTTCGGGGGGAGCTGTTTTTT.

This clone was detected a few times. The chain carries TRBV11-2 and TRBJ2-7; D is ambiguous. The CDR3 runs 12 residues. Looked up from germline, CDR1 is SGHAT and CDR2 is FQNNGV. Trimming took 4 bases from V and 3 from J, leaving 7 bases between them. CDR3 sequence reads: CASSSRDYEQYF. The CDR3 DNA sequence: TGTGCCAGCAGCTCGAGAGACTACGAGCAGTACTTC.

This chain links TRBV6-5 with TRBJ2-3; perhaps TRBD2 as D (6 bases). Deletions cut 6 bases from V and 5 bases from J, with 21 bases between. CDR1 is MNHEY and CDR2 is SVGAGI in the germline V gene. This CDR3 has 16 amino acids. The CDR3 loop is CASRYTAGLSGDTQYF. CDR3 nucleotides: TGTGCCAGCAGGTACACCGCGGGGTTGTCGGGAGATACGCAGTATTTT.

This chain joins TRBV9 and TRBJ2-2; 8 bases are a match to TRBD2. This CDR3 contains 14 residues. CDR1 is SGDLS and CDR2 is YYNGEE in the germline V gene. V trimming: 1 base; J trimming: 4 bases; junction bases outside the gene matches: 0. CDR3 protein: CASSVLAGTGELFF. Written as DNA, the CDR3 is TGTGCCAGCAGCGTACTAGCGGGCACCGGGGAGCTGTTTTTT.

V and J are TRBV5-1 and TRBJ1-1, with 8 bases that match TRBD1. The V gene end was trimmed by 4 bases and the J gene end by 5 bases; junction bases not matched to a gene: 7. CDR1 and CDR2 (germline): SGHRS, YFSETQ. The CDR3 has 14 amino acids. For the CDR3, the DNA is TGCGCCAGCAGCCTACGACAGGGGAGAACTGAAGCTTTCTTT. Encoded protein: CASSLRQGRTEAFF.

The chain uses TRBV28 and TRBJ2-7; D is possibly TRBD2 (5 bases). With 3 bases removed from V and 2 bases from J, the gap between germline ends came to 8 bases. Germline values: CDR1 MDHEN, CDR2 SYDVKM. The CDR3 consists of 13 residues. In DNA form, the CDR3 reads TGTGCCAGCAGTTTCGGGAACGCCTACGAGCAGTACTTC. Protein product: CASSFGNAYEQYF.

This chain uses TRBV5-4 with TRBJ2-2; D remains ambiguous. The germline CDR1 and CDR2 sequences are SGHNT and YYREEE (reference sequence). The germline V and J ends were trimmed by 1 base and 6 bases, with 16 bases remaining between them. There are 16 residues in the CDR3. The CDR3 nucleotides read TGTGCCAGCAGCTTGTATGAGTATATGGGCTCCGGGGAGCTGTTTTTT. It translates to CASSLYEYMGSGELFF.

This clone was observed a few times. The rearrangement links TRBV28 to TRBJ2-7, with 14 bases matching TRBD2. Per germline, CDR1 MDHEN and CDR2 SYDVKM. After removal of 3 bases from V and 5 bases from J, the junction contained 9 bases not matched to a gene. The CDR3 runs to 17 residues. The CDR3 protein is CASSFEFRTSGRHEQYF. DNA of the CDR3: TGTGCCAGCAGTTTCGAATTCAGGACTAGCGGGAGGCACGAGCAGTACTTC.